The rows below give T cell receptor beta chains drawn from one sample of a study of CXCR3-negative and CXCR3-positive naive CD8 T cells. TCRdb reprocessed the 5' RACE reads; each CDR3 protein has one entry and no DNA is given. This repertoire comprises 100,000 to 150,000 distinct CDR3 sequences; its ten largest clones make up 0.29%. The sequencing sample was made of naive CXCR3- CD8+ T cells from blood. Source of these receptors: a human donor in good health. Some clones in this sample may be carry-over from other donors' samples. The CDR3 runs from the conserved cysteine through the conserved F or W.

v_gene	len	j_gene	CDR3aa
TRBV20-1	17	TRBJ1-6	CSAKAKEANYYNSPLHF
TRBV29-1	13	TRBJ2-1	CSVEEASHNEQFF
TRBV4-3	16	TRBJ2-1	CASSQERGGSYNEQFF
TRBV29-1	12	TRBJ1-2	CSVETANYGYTF
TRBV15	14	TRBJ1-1	CATSREGANTEAFF
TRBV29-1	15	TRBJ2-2	CSVALAGGPDGELFF
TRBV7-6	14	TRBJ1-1	CASSLGGAGTEAFF
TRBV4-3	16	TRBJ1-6	CASSQEKGAENSPLHF
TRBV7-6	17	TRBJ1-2	CASSAGGRGGYIRGYTF
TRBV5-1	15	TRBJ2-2	CASSLGGANTGEPFF
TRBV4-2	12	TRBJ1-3	CASSLTGNTIYF
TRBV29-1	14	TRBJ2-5	CSAGGQGYQETQYF
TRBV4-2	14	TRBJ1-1	CASSRPGENTEAFF
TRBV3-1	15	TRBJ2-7	CASSQVGVGSYEQYF
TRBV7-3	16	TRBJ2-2	CASSFGSGPNTGELFF
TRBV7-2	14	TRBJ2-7	CASSLADDSYEQYF
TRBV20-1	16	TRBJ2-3	CSARDVSGRAGDTQYF
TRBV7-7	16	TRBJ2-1	CASSPRLAGGNNEQFF
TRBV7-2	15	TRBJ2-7	CASSSAGTGSYEQYF
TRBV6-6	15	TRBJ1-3	CASSYFRGDGNTIYF
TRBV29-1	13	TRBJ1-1	CSVLLAVNTEAFF
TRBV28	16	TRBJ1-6	CASSHPDRGDDSPLHF
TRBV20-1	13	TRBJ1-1	CSARQGMGTEAFF
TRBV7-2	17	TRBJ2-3	CASSLEGQEEATDTQYF
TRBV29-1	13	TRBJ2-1	CRAGGGSYNEQFF
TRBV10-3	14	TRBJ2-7	CAISESGRTYEQYF
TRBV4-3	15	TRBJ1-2	CASSQGTGLGYGYTF
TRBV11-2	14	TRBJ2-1	CASSSGTGGDEQFF
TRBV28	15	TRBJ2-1	CASSFSLDGYNEQFF
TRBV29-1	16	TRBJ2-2	CSVEGGQGANTGELFF
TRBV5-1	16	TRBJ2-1	CASSLAPAGEYNEQFF